These T cell receptor beta chains were read from a single sample in a study of blood T cell repertoires in COVID-19. Libraries were prepared by immunoSEQ multiplex PCR; TCRdb keeps only in-frame clonotypes and omits some of them. The repertoire holds about 37,000 clones, with roughly 90% as singletons. The material sequenced was peripheral blood. The receptors here all came from a man aged 55 to 70 with active COVID-19. CDR3s include the opening cysteine and the closing phenylalanine or tryptophan. The D gene is left open where the match is weak. The size of a clone is reported for some rows only, either as once, few or many, or as a class for expanded clones.

j_call clone_size v_call d_call cdr3_nt cdr3_aa
TRBJ2-3 NA TRBV14 TRBD1 TGTGCCAGCAGCCAGTTAACGGGACAGGGGCTGCAAGATACGCAGTATTTT CASSQLTGQGLQDTQYF
TRBJ2-7 NA TRBV4-1 TRBD1 TGCGCCAGCAGCCAAGATAGAACAGGGGGCGCCGAGCAGTACTTC CASSQDRTGGAEQYF
TRBJ2-2 NA TRBV10-1 TRBD1 TGCGCCAGTCCCCGGGACAGAGTTAACACCGGGGAGCTGTTTTTT CASPRDRVNTGELFF
TRBJ1-5 NA TRBV28 TRBD1 TGTGCCAGCAGTTTGTACCTGACAGGGGGTAGTAATCAGCCCCAGCATTTT CASSLYLTGGSNQPQHF
TRBJ2-2 NA TRBV2 TRBD1 TGTGCCAGCAGTCAAAGACAGGGGAACACCGGGGAGCTGTTTTTT CASSQRQGNTGELFF
TRBJ2-7 NA TRBV9 TRBD1 TGTGCCAGCAGCATGGGACAGGGAACCTACGAGCAGTACTTC CASSMGQGTYEQYF
TRBJ2-5 NA TRBV20-1 NA TGCAGTGCTCCTAGCAGCGAGACCCAGTACTTC CSAPSSETQYF
TRBJ2-2 NA TRBV5-1 TRBD1 TGCGCCAGCAGCTGGGACAGGGGGAACACCGGGGAGCTGTTTTTT CASSWDRGNTGELFF
TRBJ2-2 NA TRBV5-1 TRBD1 TGCGCCAGCAGCACGGGACAGGGAGCCGGGGAGCTGTTTTTT CASSTGQGAGELFF
TRBJ1-5 NA TRBV19 NA TGTGCCAGTAGTATATTCCCGGGAAATCAGCCCCAGCATTTT CASSIFPGNQPQHF
TRBJ1-1 NA TRBV2 NA TGTGCCAGCAGTGCGGGGGAGGACACTGAAGCTTTCTTT CASSAGEDTEAFF
TRBJ1-6 NA TRBV7-9 TRBD1 TGTGCCAGCAGCTACACAGGGGGCAGTGGATCACCCCTCCACTTT CASSYTGGSGSPLHF
TRBJ2-4 NA TRBV4-3 TRBD1 TGCGCCAGCAGCCAAGATACCTCGGGACAGGGACAGTACTTC CASSQDTSGQGQYF
TRBJ2-7 NA TRBV6-2/TRBV6-3 TRBD2 TGTGCCAGCAGTTACTCGGATTTGGGACTAGCGGGGACGATCTCCTACGAGCAGTACTTC CASSYSDLGLAGTISYEQYF
TRBJ2-7 NA TRBV10-3 NA TGTGCCATCAGTGAGGCCAACAGGGGGGGCCCTGAGCAGTACTTC CAISEANRGGPEQYF
TRBJ1-1 few TRBV28 NA TGTGCCAGCAGTTTACAAGTGGGGGGGAGCACTGAAGCTTTCTTT CASSLQVGGSTEAFF
TRBJ1-1 NA TRBV19 TRBD1 TGTGCCAGTAGTATGACAGGGGCCGCGGGGGATAACACTGAAGCTTTCTTT CASSMTGAAGDNTEAFF
TRBJ2-2 NA TRBV6-5 TRBD1 TGTGCCAGCAGCCTCGGACAGGGATGGACCGGGGAGCTGTTTTTT CASSLGQGWTGELFF
TRBJ2-7 few TRBV3-1/TRBV3-2 NA TGTGCCAGCAGCCAAGGGCGGGTAGCCCCCTACGAGCAGTACTTC CASSQGRVAPYEQYF
TRBJ1-6 NA TRBV4-1 NA TGCGCCAGCAGCGCGCCCCTTTACGGTCCTAATTCACCCCTCCACTTT CASSAPLYGPNSPLHF
TRBJ1-4 NA TRBV28 TRBD1 TGTGCCAGCAGTTTATCGGGGACAGGGTCTGTATGGGGTGAAAAACTGTTTTTT CASSLSGTGSVWGEKLFF
TRBJ2-3 few TRBV27 NA TGTGCCAGCAGGACCTTAGGGGGAGATACGCAGTATTTT CASRTLGGDTQYF
TRBJ2-7 once TRBV24-1 NA TGTGCCACCAGTGATGTGAAGGACAGCTCCTACGAGCAGTACTTC CATSDVKDSSYEQYF
TRBJ2-1 NA TRBV6-6 TRBD1 TGTGCCAGTTTCCCGGGACAGGGACAGAATGAGCAGTTCTTC CASFPGQGQNEQFF
TRBJ1-2 NA TRBV13 NA TGTGCCAGCAGCTTAGTCGGGATTGGGGGCTACACCTTC CASSLVGIGGYTF
TRBJ2-1 once TRBV4-3 TRBD2 TGCGCCAGCAGCCTCTGGACTAGCGGAGCTAATGAGCAGTTCTTC CASSLWTSGANEQFF
TRBJ2-7 NA TRBV19 TRBD1 TGTGCCAGTAGTACCGGGGACAGCTACGAGCAGTACTTC CASSTGDSYEQYF
TRBJ1-5 NA TRBV7-9 NA TGTGCCAGCAGCTTAGGAGCCACGGATCAGCCCCAGCATTTT CASSLGATDQPQHF
TRBJ1-1 NA TRBV7-9 NA TGTGCCAGCGCCTACCAGAACACTGAAGCTTTCTTT CASAYQNTEAFF
TRBJ2-2 NA TRBV29-1 TRBD1 TGCAGCGTTGAATTGGGGACAGTGAACACCGGGGAGCTGTTTTTT CSVELGTVNTGELFF
TRBJ2-1 NA TRBV5-1 NA TGCGCCAGCAGCGCGCGGGTTTCCTCCTACAATGAGCAGTTCTTC CASSARVSSYNEQFF
TRBJ1-5 NA TRBV12-3/TRBV12-4 NA TGTGCCAGCAGTTTAGGTGTTAGTCAGCCCCAGCATTTT CASSLGVSQPQHF
TRBJ1-6 NA TRBV10-3 TRBD1 TGTGCCACGCGGACAGGAAGGGATTCACCCCTCCACTTT CATRTGRDSPLHF
TRBJ2-7 NA TRBV6-4 TRBD1 TGTGCCAGCAGCCCGGGACAGGACTCCTACGAGCAGTACTTC CASSPGQDSYEQYF